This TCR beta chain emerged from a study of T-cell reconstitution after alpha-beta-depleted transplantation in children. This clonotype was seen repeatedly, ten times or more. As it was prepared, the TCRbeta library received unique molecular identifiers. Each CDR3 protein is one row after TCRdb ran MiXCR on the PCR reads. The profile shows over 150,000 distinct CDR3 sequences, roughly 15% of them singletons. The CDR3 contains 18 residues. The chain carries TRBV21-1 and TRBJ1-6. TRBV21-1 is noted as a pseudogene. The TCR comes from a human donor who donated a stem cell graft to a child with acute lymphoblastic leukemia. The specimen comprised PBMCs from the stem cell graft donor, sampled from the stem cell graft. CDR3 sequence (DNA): TGTGCCAGCAGCAAAGTAGCACGTGAGAGCTCCTATAATTCACCCCTCCACTTT. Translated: CASSKVARESSYNSPLHF.